A selection of T cell receptor beta chains follows, all from one sample in a study of blood T cells in healthy people across ages. One entry per CDR3 protein results from TCRdb running MiXCR on the 5' RACE reads. The table has 550,000 to 600,000 distinct CDR3 sequences, around 48% seen once. The sequenced sample was blood. Receptors were obtained from a man aged 80 or over in good health. Both conserved end residues are part of each CDR3. D genes are given only for firm matches. Size is omitted from some rows. Given values are once, few, many or a class for expanded clones.

size,V,D,J,DNA,CDR3
few,TRBV4-1,TRBD1,TRBJ2-3,TGCGCCAGCAGCCAAGTCGGGACAGGGGGCAATACGCAGTATTTT,CASSQVGTGGNTQYF
NA,TRBV7-2,NA,TRBJ2-1,TGTGCCAGCAGCTTTTACGGGGGCTACACCAATGAGCAGTTCTTC,CASSFYGGYTNEQFF
NA,TRBV24-1,NA,TRBJ2-5,TGTGCCACCAGTGATTCAGATTGGACTGCCCAAGAGACCCAGTACTTC,CATSDSDWTAQETQYF
NA,TRBV7-9,TRBD2,TRBJ2-5,TGTGCCAGCAGCTATACGGGACTAGGGGGTGAGACCCAGTACTTC,CASSYTGLGGETQYF
few,TRBV5-1,TRBD1,TRBJ1-1,TGCGCCAGCAGCCTGGGACAGCAGAACACTGAAGCTTTCTTT,CASSLGQQNTEAFF
few,TRBV2,TRBD1,TRBJ2-1,TGTGCCAGCCAGGGACAGGGAGGGAATGAGCAGTTCTTC,CASQGQGGNEQFF
few,TRBV5-1,NA,TRBJ2-7,TGCGCCAGCAGCTTGAACCCGACGAGCTACGAGCAGTACTTC,CASSLNPTSYEQYF
few,TRBV29-1,NA,TRBJ2-5,TGCAGCGTTGGTTCCGAGAGGACCCAGTACTTC,CSVGSERTQYF
few,TRBV27,TRBD2,TRBJ2-1,TGTGCCAGCAATAGCGGGGGGAGGTATGAGCAGTTCTTC,CASNSGGRYEQFF
NA,TRBV18,NA,TRBJ1-1,TGTGCCAGCTCCCACTCCCCCGTCGGGGGATCGCCTGAAGCTTTCTTT,CASSHSPVGGSPEAFF
many,TRBV6-5,TRBD1,TRBJ1-2,TGTGCCAGCAGGATGCAGGGGGAGTATGGCTACACCTTC,CASRMQGEYGYTF
NA,TRBV29-1,NA,TRBJ1-2,TGCAGCGTAGCCCCCCTGCGGGGTCAGAATGGCTACACCTTC,CSVAPLRGQNGYTF
NA,TRBV28,NA,TRBJ1-2,TGTGCCACCATCACACCCAACTATGGCTACACCTTC,CATITPNYGYTF
NA,TRBV7-2,NA,TRBJ2-1,TGTGCCAGCAGCCTCCGAGGGTTGCGAGGGTCCTACAATGAGCAGTTCTTC,CASSLRGLRGSYNEQFF
few,TRBV3-1,TRBD2,TRBJ2-7,TGTGCCAGCAGCCTTTGGACTAGCGGGGGGCAATACGAGCAGTACTTC,CASSLWTSGGQYEQYF
many,TRBV6-5,NA,TRBJ2-2,TGTGCCAGCAGTTATCTGGCCACCGGGGAGCTGTTTTTT,CASSYLATGELFF
NA,TRBV7-2,NA,TRBJ1-1,TGTGCCAGCAGCCCCGGCGGTGCGGTCACTGAAGCTTTCTTT,CASSPGGAVTEAFF
few,TRBV6-5,TRBD1,TRBJ2-7,TGTGCCAGCAGTTACTCGAGTGGGACAGGGGGTCAACGCGAGCAGTACTTC,CASSYSSGTGGQREQYF
NA,TRBV5-5,NA,TRBJ1-5,TGTGCCAGCAGCTTGAGTCGGGATCAGCCCCAGCATTTT,CASSLSRDQPQHF
NA,TRBV4-3,NA,TRBJ2-1,TGCGCCAGCAGCCAAGATAGTCAGGGCGCCCCCAATGAGCAGTTCTTC,CASSQDSQGAPNEQFF
few,TRBV20-1,NA,TRBJ2-7,TGCAGTGCTCTGGGCGACGGAGACGAGCAGTACTTC,CSALGDGDEQYF
once,TRBV6-2/TRBV6-3,NA,TRBJ2-5,TGTGCCAGCACCCCGGGGGGCCATACTCAAGAGACCCAGTACTTC,CASTPGGHTQETQYF
NA,TRBV14,NA,TRBJ1-2,TGTGCCAGCAGCCAAGACTCCCGTTTGGGCGGCGGCTACACCTTC,CASSQDSRLGGGYTF
NA,TRBV10-3,NA,TRBJ2-1,TGTGCCATCCCTGGGGTTGCCTACAATGAGCAGTTCTTC,CAIPGVAYNEQFF
NA,TRBV5-1,TRBD1,TRBJ2-7,TGCGCCAGCACGGGACAGAGCTCCTACGAGCAGTACTTC,CASTGQSSYEQYF
once,TRBV6-5,TRBD2,TRBJ2-1,TGTGCCAGCAGTGACGGACTAGCGAAGAGTGAGCGGTTCTTC,CASSDGLAKSERFF
NA,TRBV20-1,NA,TRBJ2-3,TGCAGTGCCCCAAACGGACACCTCCTGGCAGATACGCAGTATTTT,CSAPNGHLLADTQYF
NA,TRBV9,TRBD2,TRBJ2-4,TGTGCCAGCAGCGGCCCTAGCGGTGCGCAGTACTTC,CASSGPSGAQYF
once,TRBV28,NA,TRBJ1-2,TGTGCCATCTACTATAACTATGGCTACACCTTC,CAIYYNYGYTF
NA,TRBV5-4,TRBD1,TRBJ2-4,TGTGCCAGCAGCTTAACAGGGGTAGCCAAAAACATTCAGTACTTC,CASSLTGVAKNIQYF
NA,TRBV6-2/TRBV6-3,TRBD2,TRBJ2-3,TGTGCCAGCAGTTACTCGAACCGGCTAGCGGTGAGAGATACGCAGTATTTT,CASSYSNRLAVRDTQYF
NA,TRBV4-3,NA,TRBJ2-7,TGCGCCAGCAGCCCACGGACTCACTCCAACGAGCAGTACTTC,CASSPRTHSNEQYF
NA,TRBV9,TRBD2,TRBJ2-1,TGTGCCAGCAGCGTAGATACGTACGGGGGGGCTGAGCAGTTCTTC,CASSVDTYGGAEQFF
NA,TRBV15,TRBD1,TRBJ2-5,TGTGCCACCAGCAGAGATTGGCCAGGGGGCCAAGAGACCCAGTACTTC,CATSRDWPGGQETQYF
NA,TRBV4-3,NA,TRBJ1-6,TGCGCCAGCATCCGGGAGGCATCTAATTCACCCCTCCACTTT,CASIREASNSPLHF
NA,TRBV25-1,TRBD2,TRBJ2-1,TGTGCCAGCCAACCAATGGGAGGGCGGAGCTCCTACAATGAGCAGTTCTTC,CASQPMGGRSSYNEQFF
NA,TRBV15,NA,TRBJ2-3,TGTGCCGTCCTGGGTGGGAGTAGCACAGATACGCAGTATTTT,CAVLGGSSTDTQYF
NA,TRBV29-1,NA,TRBJ2-5,TGCAGCGTTGGGAGGGGTGGGGGGACCCAGTACTTC,CSVGRGGGTQYF
NA,TRBV29-1,NA,TRBJ2-7,TGCAGCGTTGGGCTACCAGGTTACTACGAGCAGTACTTC,CSVGLPGYYEQYF
NA,TRBV2,TRBD1,TRBJ1-1,TGTGCCGGCTTTGCGCCGACAGGGACCACTGAAGCTTTCTTT,CAGFAPTGTTEAFF
few,TRBV4-3,TRBD2,TRBJ2-5,TGCGCCAGCAGCCAGATGACTAGCGCAGGAGAGACCCAGTACTTC,CASSQMTSAGETQYF
few,TRBV7-9,NA,TRBJ1-1,TGTGCCAGCAGCTTCCAACGGGACACTGAAGCTTTCTTT,CASSFQRDTEAFF
NA,TRBV7-9,NA,TRBJ2-5,TGTGCCAGCAGCGTAGGAGGCCCTGGTGAGCAGTACTTC,CASSVGGPGEQYF
NA,TRBV20-1,NA,TRBJ2-3,TGCAGTGCGTTCGGTCTTACGATGACAGATACGCAGTATTTT,CSAFGLTMTDTQYF
NA,TRBV10-3,NA,TRBJ2-3,TGTGCCATCAGTGACTTGGGGGATACGCAGTATTTT,CAISDLGDTQYF
NA,TRBV7-8,NA,TRBJ2-7,TGTGCCAACAGTTTAGCGCTGGGGGCCGCCGAGCAGTACTTC,CANSLALGAAEQYF
NA,TRBV7-2,NA,TRBJ2-5,TGTGCCAGCAGCTCGGATAGATTTCAGGAGACCCAGTACTTC,CASSSDRFQETQYF
few,TRBV20-1,NA,TRBJ2-3,TGCAGTGCGGAAGCACCGGGAGATACGCAGTATTTT,CSAEAPGDTQYF
few,TRBV27,TRBD1,TRBJ1-6,TGTGCCAGCAGTCGGACGACAGGGGGCTTTACTTCACCCCTCCACTTT,CASSRTTGGFTSPLHF